The entry below describes one TCR beta chain. TCRdb's copy holds only in-frame clones and misses some; the assay was immunoSEQ multiplex PCR. Among about 87,000 clones, just under 95% were seen once, and the ten largest hold under 0.35%. This specimen belongs to a study of technical replicates of blood from a handful of donors. V lost 3 bases and J 4 bases, leaving 14 bases between the germline ends. The germline gives CDR1 SGHTS, CDR2 YDEGEE. The CDR3 length is 14 residues. The TCR was taken from a human donor in good health. V and J are TRBV5-8 and TRBJ2-7, with D maybe TRBD2 (6 bases). The sequenced sample was T cells isolated from PBMCs. CDR3 nucleotides: TGTGCCAGCAGCTCCTGGCGGCGGGATTACGAGCAGTACTTC. This codes for CASSSWRRDYEQYF.